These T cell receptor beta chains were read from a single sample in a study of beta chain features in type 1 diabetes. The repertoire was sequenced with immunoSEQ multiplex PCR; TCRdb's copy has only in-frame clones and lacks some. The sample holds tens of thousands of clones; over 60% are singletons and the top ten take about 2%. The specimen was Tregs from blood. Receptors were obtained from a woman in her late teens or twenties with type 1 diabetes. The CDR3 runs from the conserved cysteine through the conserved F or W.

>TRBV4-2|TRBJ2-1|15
CASSQLAGEYNEQFF
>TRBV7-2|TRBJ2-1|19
CASSYPGLAGPGGYNEQFF
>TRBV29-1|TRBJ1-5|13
CSARRDSNQPQHF
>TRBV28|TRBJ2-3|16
CASSTLRGESTDTQYF
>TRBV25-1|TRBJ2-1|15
CASSQLGTTANEQFF
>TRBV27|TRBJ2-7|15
CASSPRDGGSYEQYF
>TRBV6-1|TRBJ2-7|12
CAITGTSGVQYF
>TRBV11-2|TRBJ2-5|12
CASSPSGETQYF
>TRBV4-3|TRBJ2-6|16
CASSQDRVSGANVLTF
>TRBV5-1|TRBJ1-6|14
CASSHPDRNSPLHF
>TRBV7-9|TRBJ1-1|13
CASSAKGVTEAFF
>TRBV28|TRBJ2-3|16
CASTLFGGRSTDTQYF
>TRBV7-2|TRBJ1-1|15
CASSPRAVSGGEAFF
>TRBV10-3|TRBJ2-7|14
CATIKQGSSYEQYF
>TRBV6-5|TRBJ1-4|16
CASSYSGRGTNEKLFF
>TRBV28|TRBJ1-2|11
CAITIGGGYTF
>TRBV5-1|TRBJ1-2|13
CASKVAGNYGYTF